The sequence of this T cell receptor beta chain was determined in a study of cytomegalovirus exposure and HLA in healthy donors. After removal of 0 bases from V and 4 bases from J, the junction contained 6 bases not matched to a gene. CDR1 is SGHRS, CDR2 YFSETQ, per germline. The CDR3 is 15 amino acids. Study observations and caveats: Most TCR beta V segments were productive about 90% or about 30% of the time in an earlier analysis.

Each donor was healthy, and each was a bone marrow donor. Both 60 Vbeta primers and 13 Jbeta primers went into the PCR. TCRdb's table, derived via immunoSEQ multiplex PCR, lists solely in-frame clones and lacks some. Of 100,000 to 150,000 clones in the sample, about four fifths are singletons; the top ten hold roughly 4%. As concerns this clone: Its target is not known.

Sequencing was done on a sample of PBMCs. V is TRBV5-1 and J is TRBJ2-5; 7 nucleotides match TRBD2. The source is a woman aged 40 to 50 in good health and CMV-seronegative. The CDR3 DNA follows: TGCGCCAGCAGCTTGGGGACTAGTGTGATAGAGACCCAGTACTTC. It encodes CASSLGTSVIETQYF.